The TCR beta chain under discussion was sequenced for a study of T-cell memory formation after mild COVID-19. Study conclusions and caveats: Researchers found some responding clones in pre-infection memory, a sign that cross-reactive memory joined. CD4+ contracting clones were mainly CM and EM; CD8+ ones, EMRA.

Libraries for TCRalpha and TCRbeta carried sample barcodes and unique molecular identifiers via 5'RACE. TCRdb independently ran MiXCR on the 5' RACE reads; one entry per CDR3 protein. The data contain a few hundred thousand distinct CDR3 sequences, 16% of them singletons. This clonotype was detected many times. Its antigen is as yet unknown. This CDR3 has 13 amino acids. Deletions cut 7 bases from V and 4 bases from J, with 13 bases between. Germline V gene lookup returns CDR1 MDHEN and CDR2 SYDVKM. The material sequenced was PBMCs or a T cell subset sorted from them (not recorded which). The sequence was obtained from a man between 18 and 29 years old who had mild COVID-19 (a few samples of this study predate the infection). Cell type and time point are not known. V usage is TRBV28 and J usage is TRBJ2-5; D ambiguous. The CDR3 DNA reads as TGTGCCAGCAACTTCCAAGCCCGAGAGACCCAGTACTTC. This gives the protein CASNFQARETQYF.